This T cell receptor beta chain derives from a study of shared clonotypes between healthy human individuals. Regarding the study as a whole: Specimens sampled were limited to blood, with tissue repertoires likely differing. Across a handful of donors, naive CD4 shared around 5.4%, naive CD8 under 4%, memory CD4 2.3%, memory CD8 roughly 0.37%.

Notes on this clone: Its antigen is unidentified.

Only in-frame clones appear in the TCRdb table, and some are missing; sequencing was by immunoSEQ multiplex PCR. The table lists 800,000 to 950,000 clones, approximately 97% of them singletons. CD45RO-negative cells were positively selected for CCR7, leaving out terminally differentiated effector memory CD45RA+ cells. The CDR3 sequence is 15 residues long. V was cut by 6 bases and J by 1 base, with 15 bases left in between. In germline, CDR1 is KGHSH, CDR2 LQKENI. The origin of this receptor is a man in his thirties or forties in good health. The sequenced sample consisted of naive CD8+ T cells sorted from blood. The chain employs TRBV18 and TRBJ1-1; possible D gene TRBD1, 6 bases. Here the CDR3 DNA reads TGTGCCAGCTCTCCCTTAGCAGGGGAGAACACTGAAGCTTTCTTT. It translates to CASSPLAGENTEAFF.